These 30 T cell receptor beta chains were all obtained from the same sample, sequenced in a study of CD8 T cells in ankylosing spondylitis. TCRdb used MiXCR to reprocess the 5' RACE reads, holding one entry per CDR3 protein. The table includes roughly 160,000 distinct CDR3 sequences, approximately 10% detected once. Sequencing used blood, either unsorted or a sorted T cell fraction (not recorded which). These receptors all stem from a male donor with ankylosing spondylitis or in good health (not recorded which).

In the case of this clonotype: This may stem from a read error, because a much larger clone lies one nucleotide away. CDR3 loop: CASSVKAISAEQFF. The CDR3 DNA follows: TGTGCCAGCAGCGTAAAGGCCATTTCAGCTGAGCAGTTCTTC. The chain joins TRBV7-8 to TRBJ2-1; D is unclear. CDR3 length: 14 residues. The germline V and J ends were trimmed by 5 bases and 9 bases, with 17 bases remaining between them. Germline lookup yields CDR1 SGHVS and CDR2 FQNEAQ.

There are many counts of this clonotype. This sequence joins TRBV6-2 or TRBV6-3 and TRBJ2-5, with TRBD2 matching 9 bases. Germline CDR1 is MNHEY and CDR2 is SVGEGT. The CDR3 length is 17 residues. V was clipped by 2 bases and J by 5 bases; unmatched bases: 12. CDR3 in amino acids: CASSYDVAGASLETQYF. CDR3 coding DNA: TGTGCCAGCAGTTACGACGTAGCGGGGGCCTCCCTTGAGACCCAGTACTTC.

The J gene is TRBJ2-4, the V gene TRBV10-3, with 14 bases that match TRBD2. The germline CDR1 and CDR2 sequences are ENHRY and SYGVKD. The length of the CDR3 is 16 residues. The trim removed 4 bases at V and 7 bases at J, leaving 6 bases unmatched. The CDR3 DNA sequence: TGTGCCATCAGTGTGACCGGGACTAGCGGGAGCAACATTCAGTACTTC. Translating gives CAISVTGTSGSNIQYF.

This clonotype showed up many times. The chain uses TRBV29-1 and TRBJ1-1, with a tentative D call TRBD1 (5 bases). There are 14 residues in the CDR3. Germline assignment: CDR1 SQVTM and CDR2 ANQGSEA. Trimming pared 4 bases from V and 4 bases from J, leaving 16 bases between. The CDR3 nucleotides are TGCAGCGTTGCCCCGCTGTCGCAGGGCACTGAAGCTTTCTTT. Amino acid sequence: CSVAPLSQGTEAFF.

This clonotype was found many times. The chain uses TRBV3-1 and TRBJ2-1; 11 bases are a match to TRBD1. CDR1 LGHDT and CDR2 YNNKEL come from the germline V gene (reference sequence). The CDR3 sequence is 15 residues long. V lost 6 bases, J lost 8 bases, and 9 bases stayed unmatched. The CDR3 DNA reads TGTGCCAGCAGGCAGGACAGGGGGCGCAAGGATGAGCAGTTCTTC. Translated, it gives CASRQDRGRKDEQFF.

The V and J genes are TRBV6-1 and TRBJ2-2; 12 bases align to TRBD2. The CDR3 extends over 15 amino acids. With V trimmed by 6 bases and J by 3 bases, 2 bases remained unmatched. CDR1 MNHNS and CDR2 SASEGT come from the germline V gene. The CDR3 loop reads CASRRLAGDTGELFF. In nucleotides, the CDR3 is TGTGCCAGCAGGAGACTAGCGGGAGACACCGGGGAGCTGTTTTTT.

The rearrangement links TRBV7-9 to TRBJ2-1, with D possibly called TRBD1 or TRBD2 (5 bases each). The CDR3 spans 15 residues. Germline V gene data show CDR1 as SEHNR and CDR2 as FQNEAQ (reference sequence). Deletions cut 5 bases from V and 3 bases from J, with 14 bases between. CDR3 residues: CASSNGLGGYNEQFF. The DNA of the CDR3 is TGTGCCAGCAGCAACGGGCTTGGGGGCTACAATGAGCAGTTCTTC.

This clonotype came up many times. The J gene is TRBJ1-1, the V gene TRBV9; D unresolved. Trimming removed 3 bases at V and 0 bases at J, with 9 bases between. Per the germline V gene, CDR1 is SGDLS and CDR2 is YYNGEE. The CDR3 length is 14 residues. The CDR3 coding sequence is TGTGCCAGCAGCGCCCGACAAGTGAACACTGAAGCTTTCTTT. It specifies CASSARQVNTEAFF.

This clonotype was observed a few times. The chain links TRBV5-1 to TRBJ2-1, with a possible D match to TRBD2 (6 bases). Trimming removed 6 bases from V and 1 base from J, with 17 bases in between. This CDR3 comprises 16 residues. CDR1 is SGHRS and CDR2 is YFSETQ in the germline V gene. The DNA for the CDR3 is TGCGCCAGCAAGCTGATCGGGGGAGAGTCCTACAATGAGCAGTTCTTC. It yields the protein CASKLIGGESYNEQFF.

This chain links TRBV7-2 with TRBJ2-1; no firm D call. This CDR3 region has 15 residues. Germline V gives CDR1 SGHTA, CDR2 FQGNSA. V lost 5 bases and J lost 1, with 12 bases in between. CDR3 in amino acids: CASSPPTSSYNEQFF. The CDR3 coding sequence is TGTGCCAGCAGCCCTCCGACGTCTTCCTACAATGAGCAGTTCTTC.

The J gene is TRBJ2-1, the V gene TRBV20-1; tentatively, D is TRBD1 (6 bases). Germline CDR1 DFQATT, CDR2 SNEGSKA (reference sequence). The CDR3 has 13 amino acids. V dropped 6 bases and J dropped 6 bases, with 15 bases sitting between them. The CDR3 spells CSAYPGHSNEQFF. The CDR3 region has the DNA TGCAGTGCCTATCCGGGACATTCCAATGAGCAGTTCTTC.

V and J are TRBV29-1 and TRBJ1-4; no clear D gene. This CDR3 contains 12 residues. The germline CDR1 and CDR2 sequences are SQVTM and ANQGSEA. The germline V and J ends were trimmed by 7 bases and 5 bases, with 11 bases remaining between them. CDR3 DNA sequence: TGCAGCGCCTGCCGGACGAATGAAAAACTGTTTTTT. This translates into CSACRTNEKLFF.

With respect to this clonotype: A read error may be the cause here, since a much bigger clone is one base away. The V call is TRBV7-9, the J call TRBJ2-7; D gene ambiguous. The CDR3 is 11 amino acids. Germline V gene data show CDR1 as SEHNR and CDR2 as FQNEAQ (reference sequence). This chain's CDR3 is CAGSSDYEQYF. The CDR3 DNA follows: TGTGCCGGCAGCTCAGACTACGAGCAGTACTTC.

This clonotype came up a few times. The J gene is TRBJ1-6, the V gene TRBV7-2, with D possibly TRBD1 on 6 matching bases. Germline V lookup: CDR1 SGHTA, CDR2 FQGNSA. The V and J ends lost 1 base and 10 bases respectively, with 11 bases between them. The CDR3 is 14 residues long. The CDR3 is CASSLVGAGSPLHF. CDR3 in DNA: TGTGCCAGCAGCTTAGTGGGGGCTGGATCACCCCTCCACTTT. Full variable domain (missing parts from reference TRBV7-2 and TRBJ1-6): GAGVSQSPSNKVTEKGKDVELRCDPISGHTALYWYRQSLGQGLEFLIYFQGNSAPDKSGLPSDRFSAERTGGSVSTLTIQRTQQEDSAVYLCASSLVGAGSPLHFGNGTRLTVT.

This clonotype has a count of ten or more. The chain uses TRBV5-1 and TRBJ2-5, with 7 bases identical to TRBD2. CDR1 SGHRS and CDR2 YFSETQ come from the germline V gene. The length of the CDR3 is 15 residues. The J segment lost 0 bases and the V segment lost 1 base, leaving 3 bases of the junction unmatched. The CDR3 DNA follows: TGCGCCAGCAGCTTGCCAGCGGGGTACCAAGAGACCCAGTACTTC. It encodes CASSLPAGYQETQYF. The full variable domain, completed using reference TRBV5-1 and TRBJ2-5, is KAGVTQTPRYLIKTRGQQVTLSCSPISGHRSVSWYQQTPGQGLQFLFEYFSETQRNKGNFPGRFSGRQFSNSRSEMNVSTLELGDSALYLCASSLPAGYQETQYFGPGTRLLVL.

This clonotype was found many times. The rearrangement links TRBV20-1 to TRBJ2-7; 10 bases line up with TRBD1. The CDR3 totals 13 residues. Germline V CDR1 and CDR2: DFQATT, SNEGSKA (reference sequence). Here the CDR3 reads CRVPGQGSYEQYF. CDR3 coding DNA: TGCAGGGTTCCGGGACAGGGGTCCTACGAGCAGTACTTC.

There are many counts of this clonotype. The chain is built from TRBV12-3 or TRBV12-4 and TRBJ2-1; D gene uncertain. This CDR3 comprises 12 residues. With 7 bases removed from V and 6 bases from J, the gap between germline ends came to 10 bases. The CDR3 spells CASKNDGNEQFF. DNA of the CDR3: TGTGCCAGCAAGAACGATGGCAATGAGCAGTTCTTC.

This clonotype was counted at least ten times. The chain is built from TRBV12-3 or TRBV12-4 and TRBJ2-3; D uncertain. The CDR3 sequence is 12 residues long. Trimming stripped 7 bases from V and 9 bases from J, with 14 bases between. In nucleotides, the CDR3 is TGTGCCAGCACTCCGACTCCGCCCACGCAGTATTTT. It codes for CASTPTPPTQYF.

This clonotype was seen many times. The chain is built from TRBV19 and TRBJ1-5; TRBD1 agrees at 8 bases. The CDR3 is 14 amino acids. Germline trimming cut 6 bases from V and 2 bases from J; bases unmatched to any gene: 3. In germline, CDR1 is LNHDA, CDR2 SQIVND (reference sequence). As DNA, the CDR3 is TGTGCCAGTAGGCTGACAGGGGGCAATCAGCCCCAGCATTTT. It specifies CASRLTGGNQPQHF. Supplemented by reference TRBV19 and TRBJ1-5, the full variable domain reads DGGITQSPKYLFRKEGQNVTLSCEQNLNHDAMYWYRQDPGQGLRLIYYSQIVNDFQKGDIAEGYSVSREKKESFPLTVTSAQKNPTAFYLCASRLTGGNQPQHFGDGTRLSIL.

The table lists this clonotype with many counts. The rearrangement uses TRBV4-2 and TRBJ1-2; no clear D gene. Trimming cost V 0 bases and J 2 bases, with 4 bases left between them. Per the germline V gene, CDR1 is LGHNA and CDR2 is YNFKEQ. CDR3 length equals 13 residues. The CDR3 nucleotides read TGTGCCAGCAGCCAAGATGACAACTATGGCTACACCTTC. It yields the protein CASSQDDNYGYTF.

This sequence joins TRBV2 and TRBJ2-3, with 11 positions matching TRBD2. This CDR3 contains 17 residues. Germline V gives CDR1 SNHLY, CDR2 FYNNEI. J lost 4 bases, V lost 1 base, and 7 bases had no gene match. The CDR3 sequence: CASSEVRLAGGPDTQYF. The CDR3 nucleotides read TGTGCCAGCAGTGAAGTCCGGCTAGCGGGAGGACCAGATACGCAGTATTTT.

This clonotype has a count of ten or more. This chain joins TRBV9 and TRBJ2-3; D remains unclear. This CDR3 region has 11 residues. Trimming left V 0 bases short and J 6 bases short, with 2 bases between. Germline CDR1 SGDLS, CDR2 YYNGEE. CDR3 sequence reads: CASSVADTQYF. The CDR3 DNA reads TGTGCCAGCAGCGTAGCGGATACGCAGTATTTT.

There are a few counts of this clonotype. This sequence joins TRBV5-1 and TRBJ2-5, with D tentatively TRBD2 (6 bases). The length of the CDR3 is 14 residues. Between the trimmed V and J ends, which lost 2 bases and 1 base, there was a span of 9 bases. CDR1 is SGHRS and CDR2 is YFSETQ in the germline V gene. In DNA form, the CDR3 reads TGCGCCAGCAGCTTAAACGGGGGCCAAGAGACCCAGTACTTC. Its translation: CASSLNGGQETQYF.

This clonotype was counted a few times. This chain uses TRBV5-1 with TRBJ2-1; weak D call: TRBD1 (7 bases). V lost 4 bases and J 6 bases, leaving 14 bases between the germline ends. This CDR3 has 14 amino acids. Germline V gives CDR1 SGHRS, CDR2 YFSETQ. CDR3 DNA: TGCGCCAGCAGCAGGGGGGACAGCTCCAATGAGCAGTTCTTC. Translated: CASSRGDSSNEQFF.

The V call is TRBV6-1, the J call TRBJ2-3; tentative D call: TRBD2 (5 bases). Germline V gene data show CDR1 as MNHNS and CDR2 as SASEGT. Trimming cost V 6 bases and J 5 bases, with 15 bases left between them. CDR3 length: 14 residues. The DNA of the CDR3 is TGTGCCAGCAGAGAGGTCCTCGGAGGAGATACGCAGTATTTT. Protein product: CASREVLGGDTQYF.

This chain uses TRBV18 with TRBJ1-5; a possible D gene is TRBD1 (6 bases). The CDR3 runs 18 residues. Germline V gives CDR1 KGHSH, CDR2 LQKENI. Trimming removed 0 bases at V and 2 bases at J, with 17 bases between. The CDR3 region has the DNA TGTGCCAGCTCACCACCTGTTGAACAGGGCTCTGGCAATCAGCCCCAGCATTTT. Translating it yields CASSPPVEQGSGNQPQHF.

This clonotype was recorded at least ten times. The chain recombines TRBV2 with TRBJ2-3; 10 positions agree with TRBD2. V shed 11 bases and J 2 bases; nucleotides not matched to a gene: 13. Germline CDR1 is SNHLY and CDR2 is FYNNEI. This CDR3 region has 16 residues. The CDR3 DNA reads TGTGCCTTAAATAGCGGGGGGTCTACCTACACAGATACGCAGTATTTT. Amino acids: CALNSGGSTYTDTQYF.

This clonotype was seen a handful of times. The V gene is TRBV27, the J gene TRBJ2-3, with D possibly TRBD1 on 5 matching bases. The CDR3 has 17 residues. Germline V lookup: CDR1 MNHEY, CDR2 SMNVEV (reference sequence). Trimming stripped 6 bases from V and 4 bases from J, with 23 bases between. The chain's CDR3 is CASSPNIGVGVADTQYF. The CDR3 nucleotides read TGTGCCAGCAGCCCCAATATAGGGGTTGGGGTTGCAGATACGCAGTATTTT.

This clonotype was detected many times. This chain joins TRBV6-1 and TRBJ2-7, with D possibly TRBD1 on 5 matching bases. Germline V gene lookup returns CDR1 MNHNS and CDR2 SASEGT. Trimming stripped 7 bases from V and 4 bases from J, with 14 bases between. The length of the CDR3 is 13 residues. Here the CDR3 DNA reads TGTGCCAGCACGGCTGGGGCGATGTACGAGCAGTACTTC. Encoded protein: CASTAGAMYEQYF.

This clonotype was recorded at least ten times. The chain recombines TRBV3-1 with TRBJ1-2; no clear D. CDR1 and CDR2 (germline): LGHDT, YNNKEL (reference sequence). With 3 bases removed from V and 8 bases from J, the gap between germline ends came to 13 bases. CDR3 size: 13 residues. The CDR3, as DNA: TGTGCCAGCAGCCAGGCGGCATTAGGCGGCTACACCTTC. It yields the protein CASSQAALGGYTF.